This T cell receptor (beta chain) derives from a study of prognosis after radiotherapy for stage I lung cancer. Overall study findings and caveats: Tumor specificity was not determined for the expanded TCR clones. As reported, TRBV and TRBJ gene usage differed between patients who had metastases and those who did not.

This clonotype has a count of ten or more. Antigen unknown. Two-round multiplex PCR on genomic DNA was the method by which TCR beta CDR3 was amplified. The authors ran first-round PCR with primers specific to each TRBV and TRBJ gene. Primers of the universal type were employed in the second round of PCR. Using its own MiXCR run on the multiplex PCR reads, TCRdb lists one record per CDR3 protein. The sample yields 15,000 to 20,000 distinct CDR3 sequences, about 27% seen once. Trimming cost V 10 bases and J 6 bases; bases outside gene matches: 11. The CDR3 spans 14 residues. CDR1 and CDR2 (germline): ENHRY, SYGVKD.

The TCR sequence derives from a donor aged 50 or older with non-small cell lung cancer. This material consisted of PBMCs, taken before or after stereotactic body radiation therapy (not recorded which). This sequence joins TRBV10-3 and TRBJ1-4, with TRBD1 matching over 7 bases. The CDR3 DNA is TGTGCCACCAGAACAGGGGAGGGTGATGAAAAACTGTTTTTT. Its translation: CATRTGEGDEKLFF.